A selection of T cell receptor beta chains follows, all from one sample in a study of blood T cell repertoires in COVID-19. Using immunoSEQ multiplex PCR, the repertoire was profiled, and TCRdb retains in-frame clones only, with some absent. The data hold a few hundred thousand clones, with 70% to 90% observed a single time. The material sequenced was PBMCs or T cells enriched from blood (not recorded which). The receptors stem from an older woman who had recovered from COVID-19. The CDR3 runs from the conserved cysteine through the conserved F or W. A D gene is named only where the DNA matches it firmly. Rows give clone size only sometimes, using once, few, many, or a class for an expanded clone.

J gene: TRBJ2-2
V gene: TRBV12-3/TRBV12-4
CDR3 length: 11
D gene: NA
clone size: NA
CDR3 protein: CASTLFGELFF
CDR3 DNA: TGTGCCAGCACCTTATTCGGGGAGCTGTTTTTT

J gene: TRBJ1-2
V gene: TRBV28
CDR3 length: 13
D gene: NA
clone size: NA
CDR3 protein: CASSLPGKYGYTF
CDR3 DNA: TGTGCCAGCAGTTTACCGGGGAAATATGGCTACACCTTC

J gene: TRBJ2-5
V gene: TRBV5-1
CDR3 length: 14
D gene: NA
clone size: few
CDR3 protein: CASSSAVASETQYF
CDR3 DNA: TGCGCCAGCAGCTCCGCCGTGGCTTCCGAGACCCAGTACTTC

J gene: TRBJ2-2
V gene: TRBV7-2
CDR3 length: 14
D gene: NA
clone size: NA
CDR3 protein: CASSLVHNTGELFF
CDR3 DNA: TGTGCCAGCAGCTTGGTACACAACACCGGGGAGCTGTTTTTT

J gene: TRBJ2-2
V gene: TRBV5-1
CDR3 length: 16
D gene: NA
clone size: NA
CDR3 protein: CASMISGVLGTGELFF
CDR3 DNA: TGCGCCAGCATGATTTCCGGGGTCCTCGGGACCGGGGAGCTGTTTTTT

J gene: TRBJ2-5
V gene: TRBV5-1
CDR3 length: 14
D gene: TRBD2
clone size: NA
CDR3 protein: CASSTGTMTETQYF
CDR3 DNA: TGCGCCAGCAGCACTGGGACTATGACGGAGACCCAGTACTTC

J gene: TRBJ1-2
V gene: TRBV3-1/TRBV3-2
CDR3 length: 16
D gene: TRBD1
clone size: NA
CDR3 protein: CASSQDGTGMVYGYTF
CDR3 DNA: TGTGCCAGCAGCCAAGACGGGACAGGGATGGTTTATGGCTACACCTTC

J gene: TRBJ1-4
V gene: TRBV7-9
CDR3 length: 14
D gene: TRBD1
clone size: NA
CDR3 protein: CASSLGTGEEKLFF
CDR3 DNA: TGTGCCAGCAGCTTAGGTACAGGGGAGGAAAAACTGTTTTTT

J gene: TRBJ2-2
V gene: TRBV5-5
CDR3 length: 15
D gene: NA
clone size: NA
CDR3 protein: CASSPRLGDTGELFF
CDR3 DNA: TGTGCCAGCAGCCCCCGTCTCGGGGACACCGGGGAGCTGTTTTTT

J gene: TRBJ2-1
V gene: TRBV24-1
CDR3 length: 13
D gene: TRBD1
clone size: NA
CDR3 protein: CATSDRDRREQFF
CDR3 DNA: TGTGCCACCAGTGATCGGGACAGGCGGGAGCAGTTCTTC

J gene: TRBJ2-5
V gene: TRBV4-1
CDR3 length: 14
D gene: TRBD1
clone size: NA
CDR3 protein: CASSPKDRDRTQYF
CDR3 DNA: TGCGCCAGCAGCCCTAAAGACAGGGACCGGACCCAGTACTTC

J gene: TRBJ2-3
V gene: TRBV2
CDR3 length: 16
D gene: TRBD2
clone size: NA
CDR3 protein: CASSARTSGGRDTQYF
CDR3 DNA: TGTGCCAGCAGTGCCCGGACTAGCGGGGGACGAGATACGCAGTATTTT

J gene: TRBJ1-5
V gene: TRBV5-1
CDR3 length: 16
D gene: TRBD1
clone size: few
CDR3 protein: CASSLTGQGEGQPQHF
CDR3 DNA: TGCGCCAGCAGCTTGACTGGACAGGGGGAAGGTCAGCCCCAGCATTTT

J gene: TRBJ2-7
V gene: TRBV5-1
CDR3 length: 12
D gene: TRBD2
clone size: NA
CDR3 protein: CASSPSGYEQYF
CDR3 DNA: TGCGCCAGCAGCCCTAGCGGTTACGAGCAGTACTTC

J gene: TRBJ2-1
V gene: TRBV5-6
CDR3 length: 11
D gene: TRBD1
clone size: NA
CDR3 protein: CASSSGQVEFF
CDR3 DNA: TGTGCCAGCAGCTCCGGACAGGTGGAGTTCTTC

J gene: TRBJ1-2
V gene: TRBV6-6
CDR3 length: 12
D gene: NA
clone size: NA
CDR3 protein: CASSYVQDGYTF
CDR3 DNA: TGTGCCAGCAGTTACGTACAGGATGGCTACACCTTC

J gene: TRBJ2-2
V gene: TRBV27
CDR3 length: 17
D gene: TRBD1
clone size: NA
CDR3 protein: CASSSPRQGPVGGELFF
CDR3 DNA: TGTGCCAGCAGTTCCCCGCGACAGGGTCCGGTCGGCGGGGAGCTGTTTTTT

J gene: TRBJ1-2
V gene: TRBV3-1/TRBV3-2
CDR3 length: 15
D gene: TRBD1
clone size: few
CDR3 protein: CASSQGTGRGYGYTF
CDR3 DNA: TGTGCCAGCAGCCAGGGGACAGGTAGGGGCTATGGCTACACCTTC

J gene: TRBJ2-1
V gene: TRBV4-1
CDR3 length: 18
D gene: TRBD2
clone size: few
CDR3 protein: CASSPRDKAGGAHNEQFF
CDR3 DNA: TGCGCCAGCAGCCCGAGAGATAAAGCGGGGGGGGCCCACAATGAGCAGTTCTTC

J gene: TRBJ2-7
V gene: TRBV7-9
CDR3 length: 14
D gene: NA
clone size: NA
CDR3 protein: CASSLETVIHEQYF
CDR3 DNA: TGTGCCAGCAGCTTAGAAACGGTAATCCACGAGCAGTACTTC

J gene: TRBJ2-1
V gene: TRBV2
CDR3 length: 16
D gene: TRBD2
clone size: NA
CDR3 protein: CASSPQRGPFYNEQFF
CDR3 DNA: TGTGCCAGCAGTCCCCAGCGGGGGCCATTCTACAATGAGCAGTTCTTC

J gene: TRBJ1-2
V gene: TRBV24-1
CDR3 length: 13
D gene: TRBD1
clone size: NA
CDR3 protein: CATSDTGGYGYTF
CDR3 DNA: TGTGCCACCAGTGATACAGGGGGTTACGGCTACACCTTC

J gene: TRBJ2-1
V gene: TRBV10-3
CDR3 length: 11
D gene: TRBD1
clone size: NA
CDR3 protein: CAISEGTGQFF
CDR3 DNA: TGTGCCATCAGTGAGGGGACAGGGCAGTTCTTC

J gene: TRBJ2-1
V gene: TRBV5-1
CDR3 length: 13
D gene: NA
clone size: NA
CDR3 protein: CASSGLGARGQFF
CDR3 DNA: TGCGCCAGCAGCGGATTAGGAGCCAGGGGGCAGTTCTTC

J gene: TRBJ1-2
V gene: TRBV19
CDR3 length: 14
D gene: NA
clone size: few
CDR3 protein: CASSITQGGNGYTF
CDR3 DNA: TGTGCCAGTAGTATCACGCAGGGAGGTAACGGCTACACCTTC

J gene: TRBJ1-3
V gene: TRBV2
CDR3 length: 13
D gene: NA
clone size: NA
CDR3 protein: CASKRAIGNTIYF
CDR3 DNA: TGTGCCAGCAAGCGGGCAATTGGAAACACCATATATTTT

J gene: TRBJ1-4
V gene: TRBV7-2
CDR3 length: 14
D gene: NA
clone size: NA
CDR3 protein: CASSPTYSGEKLFF
CDR3 DNA: TGTGCCAGCAGCCCAACCTATAGCGGTGAAAAACTGTTTTTT

J gene: TRBJ1-4
V gene: TRBV15
CDR3 length: 15
D gene: NA
clone size: NA
CDR3 protein: CATSGSGTKNEKLFF
CDR3 DNA: TGTGCCACCAGCGGCTCCGGGACAAAGAATGAAAAACTGTTTTTT

J gene: TRBJ2-1
V gene: TRBV11-2
CDR3 length: 13
D gene: NA
clone size: NA
CDR3 protein: CASSLGIAGEQFF
CDR3 DNA: TGTGCCAGCAGCTTAGGTATTGCGGGGGAGCAGTTCTTC

J gene: TRBJ1-2
V gene: TRBV6-5
CDR3 length: 13
D gene: TRBD1
clone size: NA
CDR3 protein: CASSRGQGGGYTF
CDR3 DNA: TGTGCCAGCAGTAGGGGACAGGGGGGTGGCTACACCTTC

J gene: TRBJ1-6
V gene: TRBV27
CDR3 length: 13
D gene: NA
clone size: NA
CDR3 protein: CASSHGTNSPLHF
CDR3 DNA: TGTGCCAGCAGTCACGGGACAAATTCACCCCTCCACTTT

J gene: TRBJ1-4
V gene: TRBV6-5
CDR3 length: 14
D gene: TRBD1
clone size: few
CDR3 protein: CASSQTGGAEKLFF
CDR3 DNA: TGTGCCAGCAGCCAAACAGGGGGCGCGGAAAAACTGTTTTTT

J gene: TRBJ2-3
V gene: TRBV2
CDR3 length: 15
D gene: NA
clone size: NA
CDR3 protein: CASSEWLIPTDTQYF
CDR3 DNA: TGTGCCAGCAGTGAATGGCTCATCCCCACAGATACGCAGTATTTT

J gene: TRBJ2-2
V gene: TRBV6-5
CDR3 length: 15
D gene: NA
clone size: NA
CDR3 protein: CASSYGQVITGELFF
CDR3 DNA: TGTGCCAGCAGTTACGGTCAGGTCATCACCGGGGAGCTGTTTTTT

J gene: TRBJ1-1
V gene: TRBV5-1
CDR3 length: 16
D gene: TRBD1
clone size: NA
CDR3 protein: CASSRRTGGSQAEAFF
CDR3 DNA: TGCGCCAGCAGCAGGCGGACAGGGGGAAGCCAGGCTGAAGCTTTCTTT

J gene: TRBJ1-2
V gene: TRBV30
CDR3 length: 17
D gene: NA
clone size: once
CDR3 protein: CAWSVIRSTAKLYGYTF
CDR3 DNA: TGTGCCTGGAGTGTAATCCGGTCGACAGCCAAACTCTATGGCTACACCTTC

J gene: TRBJ2-7
V gene: TRBV5-1
CDR3 length: 14
D gene: NA
clone size: NA
CDR3 protein: CASSLQETWDEQYF
CDR3 DNA: TGCGCCAGCAGCTTACAGGAAACCTGGGACGAGCAGTACTTC

J gene: TRBJ1-3
V gene: TRBV5-4
CDR3 length: 14
D gene: NA
clone size: NA
CDR3 protein: CASSFTGSGNTIYF
CDR3 DNA: TGTGCCAGCAGCTTTACGGGCTCTGGAAACACCATATATTTT

J gene: TRBJ1-4
V gene: TRBV19
CDR3 length: 14
D gene: NA
clone size: NA
CDR3 protein: CASSMRGAWEKLFF
CDR3 DNA: TGTGCCAGTAGTATGCGGGGGGCCTGGGAAAAACTGTTTTTT

J gene: TRBJ2-3
V gene: TRBV12-3/TRBV12-4
CDR3 length: 12
D gene: NA
clone size: NA
CDR3 protein: CASSKEADTQYF
CDR3 DNA: TGTGCCAGCAGCAAAGAGGCGGATACGCAGTATTTT

J gene: TRBJ1-2
V gene: TRBV6-5
CDR3 length: 13
D gene: TRBD1
clone size: NA
CDR3 protein: CASKQGLGYGYTF
CDR3 DNA: TGTGCCAGCAAACAGGGGTTAGGGTATGGCTACACCTTC

J gene: TRBJ2-7
V gene: TRBV2
CDR3 length: 14
D gene: TRBD2
clone size: NA
CDR3 protein: CASKGGGASYEQYF
CDR3 DNA: TGTGCCAGCAAAGGCGGGGGGGCCTCCTACGAGCAGTACTTC

J gene: TRBJ2-7
V gene: TRBV14
CDR3 length: 14
D gene: TRBD1
clone size: NA
CDR3 protein: CASSRQGRSYEQYF
CDR3 DNA: TGTGCCAGCAGCCGACAGGGGCGGTCCTACGAGCAGTACTTC

J gene: TRBJ2-3
V gene: TRBV5-1
CDR3 length: 15
D gene: NA
clone size: NA
CDR3 protein: CASSWAGQPGDTQYF
CDR3 DNA: TGCGCCAGCAGCTGGGCGGGGCAGCCTGGGGATACGCAGTATTTT

J gene: TRBJ2-1
V gene: TRBV29-1
CDR3 length: 15
D gene: NA
clone size: NA
CDR3 protein: CSVTARPHPGDEQFF
CDR3 DNA: TGCAGCGTGACCGCCCGGCCCCACCCTGGAGATGAGCAGTTCTTC

J gene: TRBJ1-1
V gene: TRBV6-5
CDR3 length: 11
D gene: NA
clone size: few
CDR3 protein: CASSYQRKAFF
CDR3 DNA: TGTGCCAGCAGTTACCAGAGGAAAGCTTTCTTT

J gene: TRBJ2-2
V gene: TRBV19
CDR3 length: 17
D gene: TRBD1
clone size: NA
CDR3 protein: CASRQKIRDREDGELFF
CDR3 DNA: TGTGCCAGCCGCCAAAAAATCAGGGACAGGGAAGACGGGGAGCTGTTTTTT

J gene: TRBJ1-4
V gene: TRBV7-9
CDR3 length: 15
D gene: TRBD1
clone size: NA
CDR3 protein: CASSRMTGTFEKLFF
CDR3 DNA: TGTGCCAGCAGCCGAATGACAGGGACGTTTGAAAAACTGTTTTTT

J gene: TRBJ1-2
V gene: TRBV7-9
CDR3 length: 14
D gene: TRBD1
clone size: NA
CDR3 protein: CASPIGTGLHGYTF
CDR3 DNA: TGTGCCAGCCCTATAGGGACAGGGCTTCATGGCTACACCTTC

J gene: TRBJ2-2
V gene: TRBV4-2
CDR3 length: 16
D gene: TRBD1
clone size: NA
CDR3 protein: CASSQETGGNTGELFF
CDR3 DNA: TGTGCCAGCAGCCAAGAGACAGGGGGAAACACCGGGGAGCTGTTTTTT